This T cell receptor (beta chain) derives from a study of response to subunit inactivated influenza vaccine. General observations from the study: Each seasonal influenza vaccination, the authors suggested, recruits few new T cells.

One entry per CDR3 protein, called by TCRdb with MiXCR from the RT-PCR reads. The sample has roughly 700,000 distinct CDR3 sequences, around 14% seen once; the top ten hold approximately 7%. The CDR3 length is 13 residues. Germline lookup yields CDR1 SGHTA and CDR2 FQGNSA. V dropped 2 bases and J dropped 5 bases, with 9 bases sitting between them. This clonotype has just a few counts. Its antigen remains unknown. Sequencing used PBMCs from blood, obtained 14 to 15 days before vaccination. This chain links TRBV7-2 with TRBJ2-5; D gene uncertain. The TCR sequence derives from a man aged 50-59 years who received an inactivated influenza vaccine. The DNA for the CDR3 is TGTGCCAGCAGCTTACATGGGAAGGAGACCCAGTACTTC. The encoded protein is CASSLHGKETQYF.